The text below deals with one TCR beta chain. This record belongs to a study of cytomegalovirus exposure and HLA in healthy donors. Trimming at V came to 2 bases and at J to 6 bases, leaving 6 bases not matched to a gene. Germline CDR1 reads KGHSH; CDR2 reads LQKENI. The CDR3 contains 14 residues. Primers for the PCR totalled 60 Vbeta and 13 Jbeta. Produced via immunoSEQ multiplex PCR; TCRdb's table is partial and in-frame only. Here the sample spans 150,000 to 200,000 clones, 60% to 80% being singletons. The source material was PBMCs. The chain recombines TRBV18 with TRBJ1-1; 7 bases are shared with TRBD1. This clonotype was obtained from a woman in her 50s in good health and CMV-seropositive. CDR3 loop: CASSPNRGFSEAFF. CDR3 nucleotides: TGTGCCAGCTCACCAAACAGGGGTTTCTCTGAAGCTTTCTTT.